This TCR beta chain emerged from a study of tumor-infiltrating lymphocytes in primary liver carcinoma. Across the whole study: Patients, male and female, were 30 to 69 years old. Study results and limitations: Between tumor regions, pairs overlapped more than tumor-adjacent and tumor-blood pairs did.

Taking roughly 20-34 mg of unsorted bulk tissue, the authors co-extracted RNA and DNA. Whichever tumor sample was examined, it had over 85% viable tumor cells. A word on this clonotype: Its target is unknown. At one boundary the junction diverges from the germline segment, which might be a read error.

Constant-region priming of 500 ng total RNA yielded TCR beta cDNA. The TCR beta library was amplified through three nested multiplex PCR rounds in a modified ARM-PCR procedure. Amplification in the first two PCR rounds was performed using TRBV1-TRBV30 forward primers and a C-beta reverse primer for 10 cycles each. TCRdb used MiXCR to reprocess the multiplex PCR reads, holding one entry per CDR3 protein. The sample has 100,000 or so distinct CDR3 sequences; 80% to 85% are singletons. Germline V lookup: CDR1 MNHNS, CDR2 SASEGT. The CDR3 runs 13 residues. The chain links TRBV6-1 to TRBJ2-1; D tentatively reads TRBD1 or TRBD2 (5 bases each). Material: liver tumor tissue from sampling region 3. The subset here: tumor region T3, left-lateral pole. The TCR was taken from a man in his forties with primary liver carcinoma and hepatitis B virus infection. The CDR3 nucleotides are TGTGTCAGCAGTGAGGAGAGGGGCATTGAGCAGTTCTTC. Protein product: CVSSEERGIEQFF.